This T cell receptor (beta chain) stems from a study of T cells after somatic rescue of genetic block. Clones were sequenced by immunoSEQ multiplex PCR, and TCRdb holds only the in-frame ones, with some missing. The sample yields under 150,000 clones, around nine tenths seen once. This TCR derives from a woman aged 18-30 years. The sequenced material came from peripheral blood mononuclear cells (PBMCs).

CDR3 nucleotide sequence: TGTGCCAGCAGTTTGGTGGTCTCCTACGAGCAGTACTTC. Encoded protein: CASSLVVSYEQYF. The chain links TRBV28 to TRBJ2-7; D is ambiguous. Between the trimmed V and J ends, which lost 3 bases and 0 bases, there was a span of 6 bases. Germline V gene sequence: CDR1 MDHEN, CDR2 SYDVKM. CDR3 length: 13 residues.